The rows below give T cell receptor beta chains drawn from one sample of a study of T cells in Graves' hyperthyroidism and ophthalmopathy. TCRdb reprocessed the multiplex PCR reads via MiXCR and lists one record per CDR3 protein. The sample carries about 350,000 distinct CDR3 sequences, approximately 15% recorded once. Sequenced sample: blood. Receptors were obtained from a woman under 40 with Graves' hyperthyroidism. The conserved cysteine and the conserved F or W are not part of the CDR3 here. A D gene is named only where the DNA matches it firmly. Rows give clone size only sometimes, using once, few, many, or a class for an expanded clone.

D | J | size | V | CDR3
. | TRBJ2-5 | many | TRBV12-3/TRBV12-4 | ASSGWEDGETQY
. | TRBJ2-3 | many | TRBV2 | ASPGVTGPTDTQY
. | TRBJ2-7 | . | TRBV2 | ASSASRGEQY
. | TRBJ2-3 | many | TRBV5-1 | ASRLGSTDTQY
TRBD2 | TRBJ2-5 | . | TRBV2 | ASSARGRLATKQETQY
. | TRBJ2-7 | . | TRBV7-9 | ASSLSGSRYEQY
TRBD1 | TRBJ1-6 | many | TRBV20-1 | SASVEGANSPLH
TRBD2 | TRBJ2-1 | many | TRBV6-1 | ASGDYYNEQF
TRBD1 | TRBJ2-7 | few | TRBV20-1 | SAPRVTGGAFGEQY
. | TRBJ2-5 | . | TRBV12-3/TRBV12-4 | ASSLPGSQETQY
. | TRBJ2-7 | . | TRBV30 | AVDRGPRYEQY
. | TRBJ1-1 | many | TRBV30 | AFQETGFTAF
. | TRBJ2-2 | few | TRBV30 | AWIWKNTGELF
TRBD1 | TRBJ1-6 | few | TRBV30 | AWSATQGAGSPLH
TRBD1 | TRBJ1-6 | many | TRBV5-1 | ASSAGQGNSPLH
. | TRBJ1-2 | . | TRBV4-3 | ASSQEGQGNGGYT
TRBD1 | TRBJ2-7 | few | TRBV19 | ASSRDREIREQY
. | TRBJ1-1 | many | TRBV5-1 | ATRGEGNTEAF
TRBD2 | TRBJ2-3 | . | TRBV12-3/TRBV12-4 | ASTPPYLAGGPKGSDTQY
TRBD2 | TRBJ2-3 | . | TRBV12-3/TRBV12-4 | ASSFRSSGYTQY
TRBD1 | TRBJ2-7 | . | TRBV20-1 | SARPGTGWSLEQY
. | TRBJ1-2 | many | TRBV16 | ASSQSNGGYT
TRBD1 | TRBJ1-5 | few | TRBV18 | ASSPDRANQPQH
. | TRBJ2-7 | . | TRBV6-1 | ASSVTLKGYEQY
TRBD1 | TRBJ1-4 | few | TRBV27 | ASRLRPQGNEKLF
. | TRBJ1-6 | many | TRBV7-2 | ASRGPVNSPLH
. | TRBJ2-7 | . | TRBV7-2 | ASSYPKRTVGYEQY